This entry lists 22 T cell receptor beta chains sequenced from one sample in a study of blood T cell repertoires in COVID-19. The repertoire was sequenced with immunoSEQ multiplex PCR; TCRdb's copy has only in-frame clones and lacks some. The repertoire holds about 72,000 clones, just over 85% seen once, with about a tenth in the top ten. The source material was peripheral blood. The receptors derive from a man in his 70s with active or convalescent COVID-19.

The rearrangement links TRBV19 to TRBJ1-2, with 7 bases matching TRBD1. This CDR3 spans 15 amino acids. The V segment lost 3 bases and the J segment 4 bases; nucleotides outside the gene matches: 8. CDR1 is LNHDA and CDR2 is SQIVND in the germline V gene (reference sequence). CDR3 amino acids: CASSIAVGGPYGYTF. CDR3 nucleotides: TGTGCCAGTAGTATCGCTGTAGGGGGCCCCTATGGCTACACCTTC.

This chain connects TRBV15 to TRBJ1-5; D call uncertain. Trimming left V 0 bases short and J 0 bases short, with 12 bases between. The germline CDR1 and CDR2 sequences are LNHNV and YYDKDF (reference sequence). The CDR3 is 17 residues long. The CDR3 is CATSRDLRGYSNQPQHF. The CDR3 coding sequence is TGTGCCACCAGCAGAGATCTCCGGGGTTATAGCAATCAGCCCCAGCATTTT.

CDR3 region: CASSPGTVLSNQPQHF. The CDR3 nucleotides are TGTGCCAGCAGCCCAGGGACAGTCCTTAGCAATCAGCCCCAGCATTTT. The chain joins TRBV3-1 (or the pseudogene TRBV3-2) to TRBJ1-5; 7 nucleotides align to TRBD1. V was clipped by 4 bases and J by 0 bases; unmatched bases: 6. The CDR3 covers 16 residues. Germline CDR1 and CDR2: LGHDT and YNNKEL (reference sequence).

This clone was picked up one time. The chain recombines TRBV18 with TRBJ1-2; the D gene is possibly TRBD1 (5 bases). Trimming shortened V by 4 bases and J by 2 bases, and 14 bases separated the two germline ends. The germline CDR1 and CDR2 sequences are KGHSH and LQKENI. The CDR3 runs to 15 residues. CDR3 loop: CASSQNRLRNYGYTF. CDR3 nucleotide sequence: TGTGCCAGCTCACAAAACAGGTTGCGGAACTATGGCTACACCTTC.

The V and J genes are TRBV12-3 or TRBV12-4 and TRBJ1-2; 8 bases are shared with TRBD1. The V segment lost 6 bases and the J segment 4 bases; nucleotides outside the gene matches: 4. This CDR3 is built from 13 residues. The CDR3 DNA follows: TGTGCCAGCAGGCAGGGGGCGACCTATGGCTACACCTTC. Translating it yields CASRQGATYGYTF.

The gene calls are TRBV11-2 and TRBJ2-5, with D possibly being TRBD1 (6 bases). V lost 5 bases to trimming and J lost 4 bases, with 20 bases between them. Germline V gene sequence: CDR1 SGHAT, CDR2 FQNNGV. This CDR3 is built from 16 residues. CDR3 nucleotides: TGTGCCAGCAGCCAAGGACAGCTTAGCATGCTAGAGACCCAGTACTTC. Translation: CASSQGQLSMLETQYF. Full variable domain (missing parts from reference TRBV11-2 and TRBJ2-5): EAGVAQSPRYKIIEKRQSVAFWCNPISGHATLYWYQQILGQGPKLLIQFQNNGVVDDSQLPKDRFSAERLKGVDSTLKIQPAKLEDSAVYLCASSQGQLSMLETQYFGPGTRLLVL.

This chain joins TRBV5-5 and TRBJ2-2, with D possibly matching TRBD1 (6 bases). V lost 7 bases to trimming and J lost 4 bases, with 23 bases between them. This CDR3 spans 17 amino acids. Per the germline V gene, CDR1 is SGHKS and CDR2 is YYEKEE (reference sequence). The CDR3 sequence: CASRLPGAGVGTGELFF. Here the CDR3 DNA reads TGTGCCAGCCGACTCCCTGGGGCAGGGGTTGGCACCGGGGAGCTGTTTTTT. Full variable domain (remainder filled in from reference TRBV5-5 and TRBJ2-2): DAGVTQSPTHLIKTRGQQVTLRCSPISGHKSVSWYQQVLGQGPQFIFQYYEKEERGRGNFPDRFSARQFPNYSSELNVNALLLGDSALYLCASRLPGAGVGTGELFFGEGSRLTVL.

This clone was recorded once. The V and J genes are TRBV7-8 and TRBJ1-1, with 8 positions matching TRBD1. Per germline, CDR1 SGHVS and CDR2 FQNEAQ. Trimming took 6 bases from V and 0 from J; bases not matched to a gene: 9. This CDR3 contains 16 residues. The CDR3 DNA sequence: TGTGCCAGCAGTCGTACAGGGGGGAATATGAACACTGAAGCTTTCTTT. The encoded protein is CASSRTGGNMNTEAFF.

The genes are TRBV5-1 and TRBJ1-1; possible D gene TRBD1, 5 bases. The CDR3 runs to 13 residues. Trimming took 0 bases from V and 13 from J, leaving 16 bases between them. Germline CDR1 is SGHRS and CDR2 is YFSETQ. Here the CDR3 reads CASSLESGFQGFF. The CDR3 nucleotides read TGCGCCAGCAGCTTGGAGTCAGGGTTTCAAGGTTTCTTT.

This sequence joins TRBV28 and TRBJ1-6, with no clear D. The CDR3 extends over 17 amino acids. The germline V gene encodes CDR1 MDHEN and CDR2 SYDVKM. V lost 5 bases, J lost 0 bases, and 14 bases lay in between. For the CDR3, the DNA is TGTGCCAGCAGTCCTCAGACACGTAGCTCCTATAATTCACCCCTCCACTTT. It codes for CASSPQTRSSYNSPLHF.

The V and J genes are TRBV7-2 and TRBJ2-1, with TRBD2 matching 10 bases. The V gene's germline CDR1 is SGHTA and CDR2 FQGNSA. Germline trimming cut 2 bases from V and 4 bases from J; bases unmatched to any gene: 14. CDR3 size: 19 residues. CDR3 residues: CASSLSPEILAGLYNEQFF. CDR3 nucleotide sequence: TGTGCCAGCAGCTTATCCCCCGAAATACTAGCGGGGCTATACAATGAGCAGTTCTTC.

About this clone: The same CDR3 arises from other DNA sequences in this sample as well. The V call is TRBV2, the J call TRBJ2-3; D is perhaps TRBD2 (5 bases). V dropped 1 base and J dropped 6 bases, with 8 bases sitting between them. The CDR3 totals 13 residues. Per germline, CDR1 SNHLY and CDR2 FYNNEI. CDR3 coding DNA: TGTGCCAGCAGTGAAGGGCGGGCGGATACGCAGTATTTT. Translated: CASSEGRADTQYF.

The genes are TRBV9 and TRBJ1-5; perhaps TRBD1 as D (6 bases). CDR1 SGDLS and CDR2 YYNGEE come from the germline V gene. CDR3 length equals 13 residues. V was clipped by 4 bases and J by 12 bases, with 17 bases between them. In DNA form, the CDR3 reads TGTGCCAGCAGCTTCGGGACATCCAGTATCCAGCATTTT. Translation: CASSFGTSSIQHF.

In nucleotides, the CDR3 is TGTGCCAGCAGCTACGCGAGCACAGATACGCAGTATTTT. Translation gives CASSYASTDTQYF. This rearrangement joins TRBV11-3 to TRBJ2-3; D gene uncertain. Germline V CDR1 and CDR2: SGHNT, YENEEA. Trimming shortened V by 4 bases and J by 0 bases, and 5 bases separated the two germline ends. CDR3 length: 13 residues. Based on the CDR3 plus reference TRBV11-3 and TRBJ2-3, the full variable domain is EAGVVQSPRYKIIEKKQPVAFWCNPISGHNTLYWYLQNLGQGPELLIRYENEEAVDDSQLPKDRFSAERLKGVDSTLKIQPAELGDSAVYLCASSYASTDTQYFGPGTRLTVL.

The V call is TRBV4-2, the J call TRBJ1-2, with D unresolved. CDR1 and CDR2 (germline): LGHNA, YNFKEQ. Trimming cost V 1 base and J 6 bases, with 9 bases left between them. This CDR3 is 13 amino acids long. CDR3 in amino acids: CASSQALQNGYTF. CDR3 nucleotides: TGTGCCAGCAGCCAAGCCTTGCAGAATGGCTACACCTTC.

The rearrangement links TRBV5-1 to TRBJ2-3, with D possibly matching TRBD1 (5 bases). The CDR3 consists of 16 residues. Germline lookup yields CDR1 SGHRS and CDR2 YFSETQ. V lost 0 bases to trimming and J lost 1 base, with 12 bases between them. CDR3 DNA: TGCGCCAGCAGCTTGGTTTGGACACAGGGCACAGATACGCAGTATTTT. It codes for CASSLVWTQGTDTQYF.

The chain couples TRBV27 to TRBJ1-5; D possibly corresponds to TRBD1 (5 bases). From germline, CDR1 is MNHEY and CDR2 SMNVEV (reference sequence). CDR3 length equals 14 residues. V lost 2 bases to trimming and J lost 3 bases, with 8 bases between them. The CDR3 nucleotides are TGTGCCAGCAGTTTAAAGGGGATCAATCAGCCCCAGCATTTT. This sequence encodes CASSLKGINQPQHF.

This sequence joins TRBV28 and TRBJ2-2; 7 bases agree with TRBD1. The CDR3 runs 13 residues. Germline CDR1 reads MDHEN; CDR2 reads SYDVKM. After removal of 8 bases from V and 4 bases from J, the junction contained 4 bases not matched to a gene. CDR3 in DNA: TGTGCCAGCCGGGACAGCGGCACCGGGGAGCTGTTTTTT. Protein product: CASRDSGTGELFF.

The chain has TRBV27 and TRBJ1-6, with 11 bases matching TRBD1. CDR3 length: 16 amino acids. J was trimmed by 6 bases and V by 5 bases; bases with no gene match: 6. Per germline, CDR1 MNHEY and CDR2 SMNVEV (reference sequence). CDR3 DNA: TGTGCCAGCAGTCTACCCGGGACAGGGGGTAATTCACCCCTCCACTTT. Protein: CASSLPGTGGNSPLHF.

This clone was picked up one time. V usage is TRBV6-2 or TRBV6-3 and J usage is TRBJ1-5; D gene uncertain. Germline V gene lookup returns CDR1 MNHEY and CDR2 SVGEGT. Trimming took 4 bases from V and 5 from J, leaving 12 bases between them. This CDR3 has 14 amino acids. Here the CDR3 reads CASSFQRGDQPQHF. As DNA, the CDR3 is TGTGCCAGCAGTTTCCAACGCGGAGATCAGCCCCAGCATTTT.

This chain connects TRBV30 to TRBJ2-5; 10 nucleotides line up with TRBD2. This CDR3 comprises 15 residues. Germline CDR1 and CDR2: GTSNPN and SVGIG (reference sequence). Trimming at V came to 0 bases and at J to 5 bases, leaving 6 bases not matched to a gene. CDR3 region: CAWSVSGRAEETQYF. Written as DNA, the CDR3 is TGTGCCTGGAGTGTAAGCGGGAGGGCCGAGGAGACCCAGTACTTC.

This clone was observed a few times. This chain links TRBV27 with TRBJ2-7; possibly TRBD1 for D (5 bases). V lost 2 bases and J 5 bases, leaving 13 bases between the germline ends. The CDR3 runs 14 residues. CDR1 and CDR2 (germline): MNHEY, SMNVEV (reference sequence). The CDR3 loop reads CASSLRYRLNEQYF. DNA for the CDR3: TGTGCCAGCAGTTTAAGGTACAGGTTGAACGAGCAGTACTTC.